One and the same sample provided the 22 T cell receptor beta chains below, sequenced in a study of T cell clones after liver transplantation. Generated by immunoSEQ multiplex PCR, the TCRdb table keeps only in-frame clones and is missing some. The sample carries around 60,000 clones, around 75% recorded once. The material was CD4+ T cells from blood, obtained before liver transplant. These receptors all come from a human donor who received a liver transplant.

J is TRBJ1-4 and V is TRBV7-9, with 9 bases that match TRBD1. The CDR3 is 16 amino acids. The junction had 8 bases not matched to a gene; V was cut back by 3 bases and J by 6 bases. The germline gives CDR1 SEHNR, CDR2 FQNEAQ (reference sequence). CDR3 sequence reads: CASSLGQGNEDEKLFF. CDR3 bases: TGTGCCAGCAGCTTGGGACAGGGAAATGAGGATGAAAAACTGTTTTTT.

The V gene is TRBV20-1, the J gene TRBJ1-2, with D tentatively TRBD1 (6 bases). The CDR3 has 11 amino acids. Deletions cut 6 bases from V and 10 bases from J, with 15 bases between. CDR1 DFQATT and CDR2 SNEGSKA come from the germline V gene (reference sequence). In DNA form, the CDR3 reads TGCAGTGCAACCGGGACAACTTACTACACCTTC. Protein: CSATGTTYYTF.

This clone has more than one count but fewer than ten. V gene TRBV7-9 combines with J gene TRBJ2-3; D is possibly TRBD2 (5 bases). V was shortened by 3 bases and J by 3 bases, with 10 bases between the two germline ends. The CDR3 spans 14 residues. CDR1 SEHNR and CDR2 FQNEAQ come from the germline V gene (reference sequence). CDR3 DNA: TGTGCCAGCAGCTTCGTAGCGCGGACAGATACGCAGTATTTT. This gives the protein CASSFVARTDTQYF. The variable domain in full, with the rest retrieved from reference TRBV7-9 and TRBJ2-3, is DTGVSQNPRHKITKRGQNVTFRCDPISEHNRLYWYRQTLGQGPEFLTYFQNEAQLEKSRLLSDRFSAERPKGSFSTLEIQRTEQGDSAMYLCASSFVARTDTQYFGPGTRLTVL.

The chain joins TRBV4-1 to TRBJ2-7; TRBD1 matches at 7 bases. V shed 0 bases and J 0 bases; nucleotides not matched to a gene: 8. CDR3 size: 17 residues. CDR1 MGHRA and CDR2 YSYEKL come from the germline V gene. The CDR3 loop reads CASSQDLRGQLSYEQYF. The DNA of the CDR3 is TGCGCCAGCAGCCAAGATCTAAGGGGGCAACTCTCCTACGAGCAGTACTTC.

The V call is TRBV5-1, the J call TRBJ2-1; possibly TRBD2 for D (7 bases). CDR1 is SGHRS, CDR2 YFSETQ, per germline. Trimming stripped 2 bases from V and 5 bases from J, with 14 bases between. The CDR3 has 15 residues. CDR3 residues: CASSLGGGTHNEQFF. CDR3 coding DNA: TGCGCCAGCAGCTTAGGGGGGGGCACCCACAATGAGCAGTTCTTC.

The chain carries TRBV5-1 and TRBJ1-3; 8 bases line up with TRBD1. The CDR3 has 16 amino acids. The V gene's germline CDR1 is SGHRS and CDR2 YFSETQ. J was trimmed by 2 bases and V by 3 bases; bases with no gene match: 7. This CDR3 is CASSSNGQGTGNTIYF. The CDR3 DNA reads TGCGCCAGCAGCTCGAACGGACAGGGTACTGGAAACACCATATATTTT.

V and J are TRBV18 and TRBJ1-2; tentative D call: TRBD1 (6 bases). Germline loops: CDR1 KGHSH, CDR2 LQKENI. The V end was cut by 3 bases, the J end by 0 bases, with 14 bases between. The CDR3 extends over 16 amino acids. CDR3 amino acids: CASSPNPGDTNYGYTF. CDR3 coding DNA: TGTGCCAGCTCACCCAACCCAGGGGACACTAACTATGGCTACACCTTC. Full variable domain (outside the CDR3, taken from reference TRBV18 and TRBJ1-2): NAGVMQNPRHLVRRRGQEARLRCSPMKGHSHVYWYRQLPEEGLKFMVYLQKENIIDESGMPKERFSAEFPKEGPSILRIQQVVRGDSAAYFCASSPNPGDTNYGYTFGSGTRLTVV.

The chain employs TRBV29-1 and TRBJ1-4; D might be TRBD1 (6 bases). Germline CDR1 SQVTM, CDR2 ANQGSEA. The CDR3 sequence is 12 residues long. The V and J ends lost 7 bases and 5 bases respectively, with 11 bases between them. The CDR3 DNA reads TGCAGCGGAGGGGGGGGGAATGAAAAACTGTTTTTT. It specifies CSGGGGNEKLFF.

Only one count was recorded for this clone. The chain joins TRBV18 to TRBJ2-7; 9 bases match TRBD1. V lost 3 bases and J lost 6; bases outside the gene matches: 12. Germline lookup yields CDR1 KGHSH and CDR2 LQKENI. The CDR3 consists of 16 residues. The CDR3 nucleotides are TGTGCCAGCTCACCGCGGAATCAGGACAGGGGAGGCGAGCAGTACTTC. The encoded protein is CASSPRNQDRGGEQYF.

CDR3 protein: CASSSRTGYEQYF. DNA for the CDR3: TGCGCCAGCAGCTCCAGGACAGGGTACGAGCAGTACTTC. The V gene is TRBV5-1, the J gene TRBJ2-7; 8 bases agree with TRBD1. The germline gives CDR1 SGHRS, CDR2 YFSETQ. Losses at the gene ends were 3 bases for V and 4 bases for J; bases not matched to a gene: 3. The CDR3 sequence is 13 residues long.

The sample holds a few counts of this clone. This sequence joins TRBV5-1 and TRBJ2-1; weak D call: TRBD1 (6 bases). V was cut by 0 bases and J by 7 bases, with 11 bases left in between. In germline, CDR1 is SGHRS, CDR2 YFSETQ. This CDR3 has 14 amino acids. This chain's CDR3 is CASSLEGEGNEQFF. The CDR3 region has the DNA TGCGCCAGCAGCTTGGAGGGGGAAGGAAATGAGCAGTTCTTC.

The chain recombines TRBV2 with TRBJ2-2, with 7 bases fitting TRBD2. V was clipped by 7 bases and J by 3 bases; unmatched bases: 5. CDR3 length: 14 amino acids. Germline-derived CDR1 and CDR2 are SNHLY and FYNNEI. The CDR3 coding sequence is TGTGCCAGCAATCGGGGGAGGGACACCGGGGAGCTGTTTTTT. Translating it yields CASNRGRDTGELFF.

This clone has just one count. This chain uses TRBV6-5 with TRBJ1-1; 8 nucleotides align to TRBD1. CDR3 length: 15 amino acids. The V and J ends lost 2 bases and 3 bases, in that order; junction bases with no gene match: 5. Germline values: CDR1 MNHEY, CDR2 SVGAGI. The CDR3 sequence: CASSYTGQGDTEAFF. CDR3 nucleotides: TGTGCCAGCAGTTACACCGGACAGGGAGACACTGAAGCTTTCTTT.

J is TRBJ1-6 and V is TRBV2; the D gene is possibly TRBD1 (6 bases). The length of the CDR3 is 14 residues. Germline V gene data show CDR1 as SNHLY and CDR2 as FYNNEI. The V end lost 10 bases, the J end lost 5 bases, and 15 bases lay between the germline ends. Here the CDR3 DNA reads TGTGCCACCCAGGGGTATAGGGATAATTCACCCCTCCACTTT. It codes for CATQGYRDNSPLHF.

This clone was seen at least ten times. This chain connects TRBV29-1 to TRBJ2-1, with unresolved D. Germline values: CDR1 SQVTM, CDR2 ANQGSEA. V lost 4 bases to trimming and J lost 4 bases, with 11 bases between them. The CDR3 length is 13 residues. The CDR3 sequence is CSVVIPGYNEQFF. CDR3 in DNA: TGCAGCGTTGTGATTCCAGGATACAATGAGCAGTTCTTC.

V is TRBV7-3 and J is TRBJ1-2; 8 bases are shared with TRBD1. V lost 1 base, J lost 4 bases, and 17 bases stayed unmatched. Germline assignment: CDR1 SGHTA and CDR2 FQGTGA. The length of the CDR3 is 19 residues. The CDR3 sequence is CASSLIMPGGEDSRYGYTF. CDR3 DNA: TGTGCCAGCAGCTTAATTATGCCAGGGGGCGAAGATTCCCGCTATGGCTACACCTTC.

The rearrangement links TRBV16 to TRBJ2-7; the match to TRBD1 covers 9 bases. This CDR3 contains 17 residues. CDR1 and CDR2 from the germline V gene are KGHSY and FQNENV. Losses at the gene ends were 4 bases for V and 6 bases for J; bases not matched to a gene: 16. CDR3: CASSRSSWDRAQSEQYF. As DNA, the CDR3 is TGTGCCAGCAGCCGCTCATCCTGGGACAGGGCGCAGTCCGAGCAGTACTTC. Variable domain in full (rest from reference TRBV16 and TRBJ2-7): GEEVAQTPKHLVRGEGQKAKLYCAPIKGHSYVFWYQQVLKNEFKFLISFQNENVFDETGMPKERFSAKCLPNSPCSLEIQATKLEDSAVYFCASSRSSWDRAQSEQYFGPGTRLTVT.

The V and J genes are TRBV7-2 and TRBJ2-3, with D possibly TRBD2 on 6 matching bases. Germline V CDR1 and CDR2: SGHTA, FQGNSA. Trimming cost V 5 bases and J 0 bases, with 9 bases left between them. The CDR3 is 14 amino acids. The CDR3 DNA is TGTGCCAGCAGCCCGCGGGGCAGCACAGATACGCAGTATTTT. Protein: CASSPRGSTDTQYF. The variable domain in full, with the rest retrieved from reference TRBV7-2 and TRBJ2-3, is GAGVSQSPSNKVTEKGKDVELRCDPISGHTALYWYRQSLGQGLEFLIYFQGNSAPDKSGLPSDRFSAERTGGSVSTLTIQRTQQEDSAVYLCASSPRGSTDTQYFGPGTRLTVL.

This clone was seen ten or more times. The chain has TRBV2 and TRBJ2-7, with TRBD1 identical over 7 bases. V shed 4 bases and J 3 bases; nucleotides not matched to a gene: 0. The CDR3 covers 12 residues. Germline V gene data show CDR1 as SNHLY and CDR2 as FYNNEI. The CDR3 DNA reads as TGTGCCAGCAGTGGGACAGGCTACGAGCAGTACTTC. Residues: CASSGTGYEQYF.

CDR3 sequence reads: CASSQDLTSGVGAQYF. CDR3 nucleotide sequence: TGTGCCAGCAGCCAAGATCTAACTAGCGGGGTCGGGGCGCAGTATTTT. The V call is TRBV4-2, the J call TRBJ2-3; the match to TRBD2 covers 10 bases. CDR3 size: 16 residues. Germline CDR1 LGHNA, CDR2 YNFKEQ. Trimming took 0 bases from V and 10 from J; bases not matched to a gene: 10.

The V call is TRBV6-5, the J call TRBJ2-3; D is perhaps TRBD2 (5 bases). The V gene lost 6 bases and the J gene lost 3 bases, with 13 bases spanning the gap. Germline V gene sequence: CDR1 MNHEY, CDR2 SVGAGI. This CDR3 region has 14 residues. CDR3 DNA sequence: TGTGCCAGCAGATCCCAAGGACTTACAGATACGCAGTATTTT. This encodes CASRSQGLTDTQYF.

There are a few counts of this clone. The chain recombines TRBV9 with TRBJ2-7, with D unresolved. The CDR3 covers 15 residues. V gave up 0 bases and J gave up 0 bases, with 10 bases separating them. CDR1 is SGDLS, CDR2 YYNGEE, per germline. The CDR3 coding sequence is TGTGCCAGCAGCGTAGCTTATGGCGGCTCCTACGAGCAGTACTTC. The encoded protein is CASSVAYGGSYEQYF. Drawing the rest from reference TRBV9 and TRBJ2-7, the complete variable domain is DSGVTQTPKHLITATGQRVTLRCSPRSGDLSVYWYQQSLDQGLQFLIQYYNGEERAKGNILERFSAQQFPDLHSELNLSSLELGDSALYFCASSVAYGGSYEQYFGPGTRLTVT.